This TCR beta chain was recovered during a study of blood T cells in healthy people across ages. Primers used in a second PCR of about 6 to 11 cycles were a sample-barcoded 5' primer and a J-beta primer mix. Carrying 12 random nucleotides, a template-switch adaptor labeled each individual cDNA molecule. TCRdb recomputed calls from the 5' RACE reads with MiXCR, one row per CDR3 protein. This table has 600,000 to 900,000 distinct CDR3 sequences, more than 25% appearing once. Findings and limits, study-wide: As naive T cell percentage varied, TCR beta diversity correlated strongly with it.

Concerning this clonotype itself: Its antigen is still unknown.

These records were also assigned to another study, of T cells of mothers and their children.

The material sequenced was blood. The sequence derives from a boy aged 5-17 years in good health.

This chain's CDR3 is CASSENEGVGEEAFF. CDR3 sequence (DNA): TGTGCCAGCAGTGAGAATGAGGGTGTCGGCGAGGAAGCTTTCTTT. The rearrangement uses TRBV6-1 and TRBJ1-1, with D unclear. CDR1 is MNHNS, CDR2 SASEGT, per germline. This CDR3 region has 15 residues. The germline V and J ends were trimmed by 3 bases and 8 bases, with 19 bases remaining between them.